Sequencing of this TCR beta chain was carried out in a study of T cells in Graves' hyperthyroidism and ophthalmopathy. Overall study: Any treatment followed the collection of peripheral blood at initial diagnosis. Findings and limits, study-wide: Ophthalmopathy was told apart from stable hyperthyroidism by a 13 V-J model. Expanded thyroid clonotypes (above 0.001) were mostly also found in blood.

Amplified regions were TCR beta CDR3 sequences from RNA transcripts. During a first-round RT-PCR of the TCR CDR3, the HTBI primer set was used. MiXCR, applied by TCRdb to the multiplex PCR reads, yields one record per CDR3 protein. The sample includes under 350,000 distinct CDR3 sequences, roughly 13% of them seen just once. This CDR3 has 17 amino acids. Germline V CDR1 and CDR2: LNHNV, YYDKDF (reference sequence). Deletions cut 1 base from V and 4 bases from J, with 17 bases between. At least ten counts were recorded for this clonotype. Its antigen remains unknown. The source is a woman aged 35 to 49 with Graves' ophthalmopathy. The chain employs TRBV15 and TRBJ2-1; possible D gene TRBD1, 5 bases. The sample taken for sequencing was blood. The CDR3, as DNA: TGTGCCACCAGCAGAGCCCGACAGTCCGTACAGTACAATGAGCAGTTCTTC. Its protein is CATSRARQSVQYNEQFF.